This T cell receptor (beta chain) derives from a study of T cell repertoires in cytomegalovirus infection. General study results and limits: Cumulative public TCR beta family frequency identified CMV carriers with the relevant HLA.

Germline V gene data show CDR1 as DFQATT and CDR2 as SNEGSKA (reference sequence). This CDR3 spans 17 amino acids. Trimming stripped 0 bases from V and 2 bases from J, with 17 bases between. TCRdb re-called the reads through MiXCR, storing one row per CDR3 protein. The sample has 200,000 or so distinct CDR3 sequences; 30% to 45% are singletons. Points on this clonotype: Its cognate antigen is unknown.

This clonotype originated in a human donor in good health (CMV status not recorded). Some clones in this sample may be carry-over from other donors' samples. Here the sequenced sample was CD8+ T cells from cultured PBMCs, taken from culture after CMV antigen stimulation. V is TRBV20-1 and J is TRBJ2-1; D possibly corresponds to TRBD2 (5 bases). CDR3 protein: CSARDGEFSVAYNEQFF. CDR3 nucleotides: TGCAGTGCTAGAGATGGGGAGTTCTCCGTGGCCTACAATGAGCAGTTCTTC.